The rows below give T cell receptor beta chains drawn from one sample of a study of blood T cell repertoires in COVID-19. Assay used: immunoSEQ multiplex PCR; TCRdb lists only in-frame clones, some missing. The sample yields some 81,000 clones, about 95% seen once. Sequencing was done on a sample of peripheral blood. The source is a human donor with active COVID-19. The donor label of this sample is uncertain. The CDR3 runs from the conserved cysteine through the conserved F or W. The order of the fields is J gene, V gene, clone size, D gene, CDR3 DNA, CDR3 protein. The D gene is left open where the match is weak. Expanded clones get a size class; other rows say once, few or many, or leave the size out.

TRBJ1-4 TRBV2 - TRBD1 TGTGCCAGCAGTTGGACAGGGGGAGGGGAAAAACTGTTTTTT CASSWTGGGEKLFF
TRBJ2-4 TRBV4-2 - - TGTGCCAGCAGCCAAGACCCCCGGACAGAGGATCAGTACTTC CASSQDPRTEDQYF
TRBJ2-1 TRBV5-1 - TRBD2 TGCGCCAGCAGAACGGGGGGCTCCTACAATGAGCAGTTCTTC CASRTGGSYNEQFF
TRBJ2-7 TRBV4-2 - TRBD2 TGTGCCAGCAGCGAATCGTGGAGCGGGGGGTACAAGACCTACGTTCTCGAGCAGTACTTC CASSESWSGGYKTYVLEQYF
TRBJ1-6 TRBV19 - TRBD1 TGTGCCAGCATGACAGGGGATTCACCCCTCCACTTT CASMTGDSPLHF
TRBJ2-7 TRBV18 - - TGTGCCAGCTCACCTGCACGAGGGAGTCCCTACGAGCAGTACTTC CASSPARGSPYEQYF
TRBJ2-7 TRBV7-8 - TRBD2 TGTGCCAGCAGCTTGTCCGGGGGGGCCGGCGAGCAGTACTTC CASSLSGGAGEQYF
TRBJ2-3 TRBV9 - TRBD2 TGTGCCAGCAGCCCTCGGACTAGCGGAGGTTGGTCAGATACGCAGTATTTT CASSPRTSGGWSDTQYF
TRBJ1-4 TRBV6-5 once - TGTGCCAGCAGGCCCGGGACAAATGAAAAACTGTTTTTT CASRPGTNEKLFF
TRBJ1-3 TRBV3-1/TRBV3-2 - - TGTGCCAGCAGCCAAGCGGAGGGTTGGTCTGGAAACACCATATATTTT CASSQAEGWSGNTIYF
TRBJ2-5 TRBV3-1/TRBV3-2 few TRBD1 TGTGCCAGCAGCCCCCGGACAGGGGCAGAGACCCAGTACTTC CASSPRTGAETQYF
TRBJ2-3 TRBV2 - TRBD1 TGTGCCAGCGGACAGGAAACCCAGGGGGATACGCAGTATTTT CASGQETQGDTQYF
TRBJ1-2 TRBV28 - TRBD1 TGTGCCAGCAGTACAGGGGAGCATGGCTACACCTTC CASSTGEHGYTF
TRBJ2-2 TRBV6-6 once TRBD2 TGTGCCAGCAGTCACCCGGGACTAGCGGACACCGGGGAGCTGTTTTTT CASSHPGLADTGELFF
TRBJ1-1 TRBV4-2 - - TGTGCCAGCAGCCAAGATTGGGGGCAGAACACTGAAGCTTTCTTT CASSQDWGQNTEAFF
TRBJ2-3 TRBV19 - - TGTGCCAGTAGTCGTACTACCACCCCCCCAGATACGCAGTATTTT CASSRTTTPPDTQYF
TRBJ2-2 TRBV27 - - TGTGCCAGCACCCCATCGGGCAGGGTTAACACCGGGGAGCTGTTTTTT CASTPSGRVNTGELFF
TRBJ1-2 TRBV6-2/TRBV6-3 - - TGTGCCAGCAGTTCCCTTTATGGGGCTACCGGGTACTATGGCTACACCTTC CASSSLYGATGYYGYTF
TRBJ2-1 TRBV28 - TRBD2 TGTGCCAGCAGCCCGGCGGGAGGGGCCTACAATGAGCAGTTCTTC CASSPAGGAYNEQFF
TRBJ2-1 TRBV12-5 - - TGTGCTAGTGGTACTACGGGACTCCGAAACAATGAGCAGTTCTTC CASGTTGLRNNEQFF
TRBJ2-7 TRBV5-1 - TRBD1 TGCGCCAGCAGCTTGGGACAGGGGGCCCACGAGCAGTACTTC CASSLGQGAHEQYF
TRBJ2-7 TRBV11-3 once TRBD2 TGTGCCAGCTCCTCGGGACTAGCGGGCACGGACGCGTACGAGCAGTACTTC CASSSGLAGTDAYEQYF
TRBJ2-7 TRBV4-1 - TRBD2 TGCGCCAGCAGCCACGATCCGCGGGGGGCCTCCTACGAGCAGTACTTC CASSHDPRGASYEQYF
TRBJ2-7 TRBV2 - TRBD2 TGTGCCAGCAGGGAAAAGAGCGGGACTGCAGCATACGAGCAGTACTTC CASREKSGTAAYEQYF
TRBJ1-2 TRBV7-8 - - TGTGCCAGCAGCTCGCCGTCAGGACCGCAGGGATATGGCTACACCTTC CASSSPSGPQGYGYTF
TRBJ1-6 TRBV27 - - TGTGCCAGCAGTCCCGCGGGCCCCCCAGCCCTCCACTTT CASSPAGPPALHF
TRBJ2-3 TRBV6-1 - - TGTGCCAGCAGTGAAAGTTATTTGGGGAGAACGCAGTATTTT CASSESYLGRTQYF
TRBJ1-5 TRBV19 few - TGTGCCAGTAGTAGAGGTGGCCAGTCCGGTCAGCCCCAGCATTTT CASSRGGQSGQPQHF
TRBJ2-7 TRBV5-1 - - TGCGCCAGCAGCAAGGACAGTCTTATTCCCTACGAGCAGTACTTC CASSKDSLIPYEQYF
TRBJ2-2 TRBV5-4 - - TGTGCCAGCAGCCCGGGACACCGCCGAACGAACACCGGGGAGCTGTTTTTT CASSPGHRRTNTGELFF
TRBJ2-2 TRBV7-9 - - TGTGCCAGCAGCTTAGCGTCGGGACAAGGGACCGGGGAGCTGTTTTTT CASSLASGQGTGELFF
TRBJ2-3 TRBV5-1 - - TGCGCCAGCAGCTTAATACAGGAGACAGCCACGCAGTATTTT CASSLIQETATQYF
TRBJ2-1 TRBV7-8 - TRBD1 TGTGCCAGCAGCCAAGGGGGCCGGGTCTGGAATGAGCAGTTCTTC CASSQGGRVWNEQFF
TRBJ1-1 TRBV12-5 - - TGTGCTAGTGGTTTGCCTCCGGGACACAAGAACACTGAAGCTTTCTTT CASGLPPGHKNTEAFF
TRBJ1-3 TRBV6-1 - - TGTGCCAGCAGTGAGTCGTTAAATGGAAACACCATATATTTT CASSESLNGNTIYF